This T cell receptor beta chain was sequenced in a study of blood T cell repertoires in COVID-19. Study in general: Samples taken during acute and convalescent COVID-19 were collected in the United States, Italy and Spain. PBMCs, B-cell-depleted T cells, or T cells provided the cDNA or gDNA that made up the material.

Libraries were prepared by immunoSEQ multiplex PCR; TCRdb keeps only in-frame clonotypes and omits some of them. The table has approximately 88,000 clones, roughly 76% seen once. V lost 1 base, J lost 2 bases, and 2 bases stayed unmatched. Germline loops: CDR1 GTSNPN, CDR2 SVGIG (reference sequence). The CDR3 totals 16 residues. Input material: peripheral blood. The rearrangement joins TRBV30 to TRBJ2-2, with 12 bases matching TRBD2. The clonotype comes from an elderly woman with active or convalescent COVID-19. The CDR3 DNA follows: TGTGCCTGGAGTGGACTAGCGGGGGTAAACACCGGGGAGCTGTTTTTT. Its translation: CAWSGLAGVNTGELFF.